This passage covers 16 T cell receptor beta chains from one sample sequenced in a study of blood T cell repertoires in COVID-19 (dated by TCRdb to 2018 to 2020). Library preparation used the immunoSEQ multiplex PCR assay. TCRdb provides this immuneACCESS table in a form limited to in-frame rearrangements. Some clones are lacking; in checked studies, under half of them reflect an unresolved V gene, and why the rest are absent is not known. Here the sample has 45,000 to 65,000 clones; 84% occur a single time. The top ten hold 10% to 15% of the sample. Material for sequencing was peripheral blood. These receptors were obtained from a woman older than 75 with acute or convalescent COVID-19.

The chain has TRBV2 and TRBJ1-3; 10 positions agree with TRBD1. The CDR3 extends over 16 amino acids. Unmatched junction bases numbered 9, after V lost 6 bases and J lost 4 bases. CDR1 and CDR2 (germline): SNHLY, FYNNEI. This chain's CDR3 is CASRDSGQGKGNTIYF. The CDR3 nucleotides are TGTGCCAGCAGGGACTCGGGACAGGGGAAAGGAAACACCATATATTTT.

CDR3 nucleotides: TGTGCCAGCAGCTCCCCCCGGTACCCTCGGACAGATACGCAGTATTTT. This gives the protein CASSSPRYPRTDTQYF. The J gene is TRBJ2-3, the V gene TRBV7-2, with D uncertain. The CDR3 is 16 amino acids. The V gene lost 4 bases and the J gene lost 3 bases, with 17 bases spanning the gap. The germline V gene has CDR1 SGHTA and CDR2 FQGNSA.

This clone occurred once. The chain combines TRBV6-6 with TRBJ2-7; a weak D match, TRBD2 (6 bases). The V end was cut by 6 bases, the J end by 3 bases, with 21 bases between. Germline lookup yields CDR1 MNHNY and CDR2 SVGAGI (reference sequence). The CDR3 spans 16 residues. The CDR3 coding sequence is TGTGCCAGCAGCAGTCCCGAGCGGGCCGGCTACTACGAGCAGTACTTC. Protein sequence: CASSSPERAGYYEQYF.

The chain has TRBV4-1 and TRBJ2-5; 8 nucleotides agree with TRBD2. CDR1 is MGHRA and CDR2 is YSYEKL in the germline V gene. V shed 3 bases and J 1 base; nucleotides not matched to a gene: 10. This CDR3 spans 17 amino acids. CDR3 sequence: CASSQGGRGAIQETQYF. In DNA form, the CDR3 reads TGCGCCAGCAGCCAGGGGGGGCGGGGGGCCATCCAAGAGACCCAGTACTTC.

The J gene is TRBJ2-2, the V gene TRBV7-3; D gene uncertain. V lost 2 bases to trimming and J lost 3 bases, with 7 bases between them. The CDR3 has 14 amino acids. CDR1 is SGHTA and CDR2 is FQGTGA in the germline V gene. This CDR3 reads CASSLGQDTGELFF. In DNA form, the CDR3 reads TGTGCCAGCAGCTTAGGGCAGGACACCGGGGAGCTGTTTTTT.

This clone was observed a single time. This chain joins TRBV7-8 and TRBJ1-3; D is ambiguous. Trimming left V 0 bases short and J 2 bases short, with 5 bases between. Germline V lookup: CDR1 SGHVS, CDR2 FQNEAQ. The CDR3 totals 14 residues. CDR3 loop: CASSLARTGNTIYF. DNA of the CDR3: TGTGCCAGCAGCTTAGCTCGTACTGGAAACACCATATATTTT.

A single count supports this clone. The DNA of the CDR3 is TGTGCCAGCAGCCCGGCCCATTTGGAAACAGGACGCCTTTCGGGTGAGCAGTTCTTC. It specifies CASSPAHLETGRLSGEQFF. The chain has TRBV7-9 and TRBJ2-1, with D possibly TRBD1 on 5 matching bases. The ends were cut back, 5 bases at V and 9 bases at J, with 32 bases in the middle. The CDR3 sequence is 19 residues long. The germline CDR1 and CDR2 sequences are SEHNR and FQNEAQ (reference sequence).

This clone was found a few times. The V call is TRBV3-1 (or the pseudogene TRBV3-2), the J call TRBJ1-5; D is ambiguous. V shed 0 bases and J shed 1 base, with 4 bases lying between them. The CDR3 spans 14 residues. Germline-derived CDR1 and CDR2 are LGHDT and YNNKEL (reference sequence). The CDR3 is CASSQESSNQPQHF. The CDR3 DNA is TGTGCCAGCAGCCAAGAGAGCAGCAATCAGCCCCAGCATTTT.

The chain is built from TRBV18 and TRBJ2-1, with D possibly matching TRBD2 (6 bases). Germline values: CDR1 KGHSH, CDR2 LQKENI. This CDR3 is 16 amino acids long. Between the trimmed V and J ends, which lost 0 bases and 1 base, there was a span of 10 bases. Written as DNA, the CDR3 is TGTGCCAGCTCACCACCGGAGGGACGGTCCTACAATGAGCAGTTCTTC. Translation: CASSPPEGRSYNEQFF. Full variable domain (rest looked up from reference TRBV18 and TRBJ2-1): NAGVMQNPRHLVRRRGQEARLRCSPMKGHSHVYWYRQLPEEGLKFMVYLQKENIIDESGMPKERFSAEFPKEGPSILRIQQVVRGDSAAYFCASSPPEGRSYNEQFFGPGTRLTVL.

J is TRBJ1-2 and V is TRBV3-1 (or the pseudogene TRBV3-2); D remains ambiguous. The CDR3 contains 13 residues. Between the trimmed V and J ends, which lost 3 bases and 1 base, there was a span of 6 bases. The V gene's germline CDR1 is LGHDT and CDR2 YNNKEL (reference sequence). CDR3 amino acids: CASSHQVNYGYTF. The CDR3 DNA sequence: TGTGCCAGCAGCCACCAGGTTAACTATGGCTACACCTTC.

The chain uses TRBV7-6 and TRBJ2-4; unclear D gene. The CDR3 runs 15 residues. CDR1 is SGHVS and CDR2 is FNYEAQ in the germline V gene. Trimming removed 2 bases from V and 5 bases from J, with 13 bases in between. This CDR3 reads CASSLTPGLENIQYF. CDR3 bases: TGTGCCAGCAGCTTAACCCCCGGCCTAGAAAACATTCAGTACTTC.

The chain couples TRBV6-5 to TRBJ2-5; TRBD2 matches at 8 bases. The CDR3 runs 14 residues. In germline, CDR1 is MNHEY, CDR2 SVGAGI. The J segment lost 2 bases and the V segment lost 6 bases, leaving 5 bases of the junction unmatched. In DNA form, the CDR3 reads TGTGCCAGCAGACGGGGGGGAAGGCAAGAGACCCAGTACTTC. Its translation: CASRRGGRQETQYF.

The chain couples TRBV14 to TRBJ1-2; D may be TRBD1 (6 bases). The CDR3 contains 13 residues. Germline V lookup: CDR1 SGHDN, CDR2 FVKESK. Trimming left V 5 bases short and J 5 bases short, with 12 bases between. The CDR3 nucleotides are TGTGCCAGCAGCAGGGCAGGGGTGTATGGCTACACCTTC. Its protein is CASSRAGVYGYTF.

The CDR3 is CASSLEVVNTEAFF. DNA for the CDR3: TGTGCCAGCAGCCTCGAGGTGGTGAACACTGAAGCTTTCTTT. The chain carries TRBV7-2 and TRBJ1-1; no definite D call. CDR1 and CDR2 from the germline V gene are SGHTA and FQGNSA. The CDR3 sequence is 14 residues long. The germline V and J ends were trimmed by 5 bases and 0 bases, with 10 bases remaining between them.

The chain is built from TRBV30 and TRBJ1-2; D remains unclear. The CDR3 spans 12 residues. V lost 0 bases, J lost 8 bases, and 10 bases lay in between. Germline V gene data show CDR1 as GTSNPN and CDR2 as SVGIG (reference sequence). The CDR3 nucleotides read TGTGCCTGGAGTGTTGGACCGGGGGGCTACACCTTC. Amino acids: CAWSVGPGGYTF.

This chain joins TRBV24-1 and TRBJ2-1; 13 bases are shared with TRBD2. The CDR3 is 18 amino acids. The J segment lost 7 bases and the V segment lost 2 bases, leaving 10 bases of the junction unmatched. Germline assignment: CDR1 KGHDR and CDR2 SFDVKD. CDR3 sequence (DNA): TGTGCCACCAGTGATTCTAGCCTGGGACTAGCGGGGCGGAATGAGCAGTTCTTC. This gives the protein CATSDSSLGLAGRNEQFF.